This T cell receptor beta chain comes out of a study of blood T cell repertoires in COVID-19. With 3 bases removed from V and 1 base from J, the gap between germline ends came to 17 bases. Germline-derived CDR1 and CDR2 are DFQATT and SNEGSKA (reference sequence). There are 16 residues in the CDR3. Profiling relied on immunoSEQ multiplex PCR, and the TCRdb table lists in-frame clones only, not all of them. The sample holds 80,000 to 100,000 clones, 80% seen once. This rearrangement joins TRBV20-1 to TRBJ2-3; the D gene is possibly TRBD2 (5 bases). Sequencing was carried out using peripheral blood. This receptor was obtained from a human donor in a cohort sampled during active COVID-19. CDR3 protein: CSASMYLWERTDTQYF. Here the CDR3 DNA reads TGCAGTGCTAGTATGTACCTTTGGGAGCGCACAGATACGCAGTATTTT.